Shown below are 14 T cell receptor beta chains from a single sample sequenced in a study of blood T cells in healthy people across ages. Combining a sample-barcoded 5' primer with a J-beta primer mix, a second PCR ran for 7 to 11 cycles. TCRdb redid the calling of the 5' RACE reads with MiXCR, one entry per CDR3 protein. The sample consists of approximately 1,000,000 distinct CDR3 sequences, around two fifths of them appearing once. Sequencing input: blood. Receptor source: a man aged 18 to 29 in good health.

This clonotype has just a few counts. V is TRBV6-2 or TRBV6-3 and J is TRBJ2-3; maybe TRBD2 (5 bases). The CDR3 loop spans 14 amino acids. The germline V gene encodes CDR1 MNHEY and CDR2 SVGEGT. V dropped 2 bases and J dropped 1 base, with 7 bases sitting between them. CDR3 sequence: CASSYEAGTDTQYF. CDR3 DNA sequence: TGTGCCAGCAGTTACGAAGCGGGCACAGATACGCAGTATTTT.

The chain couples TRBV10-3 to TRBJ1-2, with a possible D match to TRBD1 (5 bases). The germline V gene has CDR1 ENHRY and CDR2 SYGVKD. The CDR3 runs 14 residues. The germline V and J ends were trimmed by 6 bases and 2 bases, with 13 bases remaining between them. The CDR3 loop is CAIRQTATNYGYTF. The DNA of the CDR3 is TGTGCCATCAGACAGACAGCTACGAACTATGGCTACACCTTC.

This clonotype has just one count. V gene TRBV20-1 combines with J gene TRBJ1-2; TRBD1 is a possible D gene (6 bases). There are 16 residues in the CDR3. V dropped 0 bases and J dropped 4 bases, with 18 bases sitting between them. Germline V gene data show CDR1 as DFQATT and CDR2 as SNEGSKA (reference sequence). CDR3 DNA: TGCAGTGCTAGAGATCTGTACGGCAGGGGCTTCTATGGCTACACCTTC. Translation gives CSARDLYGRGFYGYTF.

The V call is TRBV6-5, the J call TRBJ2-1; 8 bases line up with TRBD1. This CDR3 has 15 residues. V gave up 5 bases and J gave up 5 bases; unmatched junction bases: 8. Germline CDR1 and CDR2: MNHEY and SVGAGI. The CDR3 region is CASSADRGLDNEQFF. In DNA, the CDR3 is TGTGCCAGCAGTGCCGACAGGGGTCTCGACAATGAGCAGTTCTTC.

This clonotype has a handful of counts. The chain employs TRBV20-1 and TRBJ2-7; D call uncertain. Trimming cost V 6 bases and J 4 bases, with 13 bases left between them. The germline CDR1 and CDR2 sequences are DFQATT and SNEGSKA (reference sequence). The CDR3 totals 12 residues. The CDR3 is CSAGRGVYEQYF. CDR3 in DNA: TGCAGTGCCGGTCGTGGGGTATACGAGCAGTACTTC.

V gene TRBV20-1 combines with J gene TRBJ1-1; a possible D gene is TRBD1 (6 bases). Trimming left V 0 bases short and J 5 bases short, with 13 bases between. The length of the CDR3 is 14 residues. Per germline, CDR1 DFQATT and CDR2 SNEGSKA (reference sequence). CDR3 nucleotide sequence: TGCAGTGCTAGAGATCATGGGGGGCGAACTGAAGCTTTCTTT. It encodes CSARDHGGRTEAFF.

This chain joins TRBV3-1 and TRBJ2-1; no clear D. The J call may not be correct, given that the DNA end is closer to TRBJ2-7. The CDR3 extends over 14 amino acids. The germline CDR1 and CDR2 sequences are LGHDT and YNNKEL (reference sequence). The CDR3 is CASSQDNYYNEQYF. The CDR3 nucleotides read TGTGCCAGCAGCCAAGATAACTACTACAATGAGCAGTACTTC.

CDR3 region: CSARPGSGYTF. In nucleotides, the CDR3 is TGCAGTGCTAGACCAGGTTCTGGCTACACCTTC. The rearrangement joins TRBV20-1 to TRBJ1-2, with D unclear. V was shortened by 2 bases and J by 7 bases, with 8 bases between the two germline ends. The CDR3 consists of 11 residues. Germline lookup yields CDR1 DFQATT and CDR2 SNEGSKA (reference sequence).

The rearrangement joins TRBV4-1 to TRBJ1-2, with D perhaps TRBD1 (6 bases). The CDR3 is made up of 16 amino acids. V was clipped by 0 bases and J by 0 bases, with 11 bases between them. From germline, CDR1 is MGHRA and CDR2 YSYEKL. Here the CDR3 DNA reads TGCGCCAGCAGCCAAGAGACAGGACATGCTAACTATGGCTACACCTTC. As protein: CASSQETGHANYGYTF.

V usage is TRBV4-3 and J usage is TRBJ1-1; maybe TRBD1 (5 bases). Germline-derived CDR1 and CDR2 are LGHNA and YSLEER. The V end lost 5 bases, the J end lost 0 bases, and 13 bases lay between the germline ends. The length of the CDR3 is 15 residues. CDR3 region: CASSRTRGLNTEAFF. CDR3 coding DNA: TGCGCCAGCAGCAGGACGCGGGGCCTGAACACTGAAGCTTTCTTT.

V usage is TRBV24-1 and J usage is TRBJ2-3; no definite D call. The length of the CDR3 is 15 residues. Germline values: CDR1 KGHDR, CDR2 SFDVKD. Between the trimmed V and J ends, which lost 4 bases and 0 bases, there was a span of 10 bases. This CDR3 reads CATSDPLHSTDTQYF. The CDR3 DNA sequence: TGTGCCACCAGTGACCCCCTCCACAGCACAGATACGCAGTATTTT.

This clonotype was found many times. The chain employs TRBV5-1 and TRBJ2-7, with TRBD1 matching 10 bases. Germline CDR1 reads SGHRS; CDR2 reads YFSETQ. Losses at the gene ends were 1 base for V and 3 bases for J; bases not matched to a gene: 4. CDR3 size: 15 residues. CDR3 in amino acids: CASSLPTGGNYEQYF. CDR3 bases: TGCGCCAGCAGCTTGCCGACAGGGGGCAACTACGAGCAGTACTTC.

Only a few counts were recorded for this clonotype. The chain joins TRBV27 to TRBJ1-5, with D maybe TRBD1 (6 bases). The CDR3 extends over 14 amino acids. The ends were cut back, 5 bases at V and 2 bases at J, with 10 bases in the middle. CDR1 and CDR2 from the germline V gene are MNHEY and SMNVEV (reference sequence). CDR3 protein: CASSTYRGNQPQHF. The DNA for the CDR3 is TGTGCCAGCAGTACGTACAGGGGCAATCAGCCCCAGCATTTT.

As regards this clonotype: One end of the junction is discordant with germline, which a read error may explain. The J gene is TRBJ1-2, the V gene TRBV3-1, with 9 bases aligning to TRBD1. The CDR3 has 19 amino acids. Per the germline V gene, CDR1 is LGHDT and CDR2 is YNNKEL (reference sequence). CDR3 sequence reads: CAGSLKGGTGSDRNYGYTF. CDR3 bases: TGTGCCGGCAGCCTGAAAGGTGGGACAGGGAGTGATAGGAACTATGGCTACACCTTC.